This passage covers 2 T cell receptor beta chains from one sample sequenced in a study of regulatory T cells in long-lasting Graves disease. CDR3 regions were amplified by Arm-PCR using iRepertoire HTBI primers to build TCR beta libraries. MiXCR was run by TCRdb on the multiplex PCR reads, yielding one entry per CDR3 protein. The sample holds under 400,000 distinct CDR3 sequences; 16% are singletons and the top ten take 25% to 30%. Time point of the sample: newly diagnosed GD, antithyroid drugs for less than 3 months. TCR sequences were obtained from RNA taken from PBMCs. This sample also belongs to another study, concerning T cells in Graves' hyperthyroidism and ophthalmopathy.

Specimen: peripheral blood mononuclear cells (PBMCs), collected at new diagnosis, from a patient treated with antithyroid drugs. Receptors originate from a man aged 35 to 55 with Graves disease.

In this sample, this clonotype turned up a few times. V and J are TRBV3-1 and TRBJ1-6, with D perhaps matching TRBD1 (5 bases). CDR3 length: 15 amino acids. The V end was cut by 3 bases, the J end by 8 bases, with 14 bases between. CDR1 LGHDT and CDR2 YNNKEL come from the germline V gene (reference sequence). The chain's CDR3 is CASSHHRGSDSPLHF. DNA of the CDR3: TGTGCCAGCAGCCACCATAGGGGCAGTGATTCACCCCTCCACTTT.

Concerning this clonotype: Relative to the germline gene, one junction end is altered; a read error may explain this. This chain links TRBV4-1 with TRBJ1-1; perhaps TRBD1 as D (5 bases). The CDR3 spans 14 residues. Looked up from germline, CDR1 is MGHRA and CDR2 is YSYEKL. CDR3 region: CAISQDQGNTEAFF. The CDR3, as DNA: TGCGCCATCAGCCAAGATCAGGGAAACACTGAAGCTTTCTTT.